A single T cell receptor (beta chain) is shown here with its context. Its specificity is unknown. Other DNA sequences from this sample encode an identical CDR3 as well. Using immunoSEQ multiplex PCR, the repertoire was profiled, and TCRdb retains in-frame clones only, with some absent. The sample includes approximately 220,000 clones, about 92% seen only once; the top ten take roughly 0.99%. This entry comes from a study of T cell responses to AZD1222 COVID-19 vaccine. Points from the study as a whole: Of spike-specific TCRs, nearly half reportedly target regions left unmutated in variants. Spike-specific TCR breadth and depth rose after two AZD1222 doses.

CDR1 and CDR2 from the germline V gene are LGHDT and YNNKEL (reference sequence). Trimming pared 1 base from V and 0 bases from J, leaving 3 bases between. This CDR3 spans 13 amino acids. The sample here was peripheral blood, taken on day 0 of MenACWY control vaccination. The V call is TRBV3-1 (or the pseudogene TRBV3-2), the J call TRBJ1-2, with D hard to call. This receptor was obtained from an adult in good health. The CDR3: CASSQAANYGYTF. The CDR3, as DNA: TGTGCCAGCAGCCAAGCCGCTAACTATGGCTACACCTTC.